A selection of T cell receptor beta chains follows, all from one sample in a study of blood T cell repertoires in COVID-19. Libraries were prepared by immunoSEQ multiplex PCR; TCRdb keeps only in-frame clonotypes and omits some of them. The data show about 97,000 clones, about 90% seen once. The specimen was peripheral blood. The source is a man aged 18 to 29 with acute or convalescent COVID-19. Each CDR3 is given with its conserved first and last residue. Fields, in order: J gene, D gene, V gene, CDR3 DNA, CDR3 protein. The D gene is left open where the match is weak.

>TRBJ1-4|TRBD1|TRBV9
TGTGCCAGCAGCGTAGGAGGACAGGGAAATGAAAAACTGTTTTTT
CASSVGGQGNEKLFF
>TRBJ2-3|TRBD2|TRBV5-1
TGCGCCAGCAGCTTGGGGCTAGCGGGGAGGTCAGATACGCAGTATTTT
CASSLGLAGRSDTQYF
>TRBJ2-5|TRBD2|TRBV19
TGTGCCAGTAGCCCCAGCGGGGACCACCAGTACTTC
CASSPSGDHQYF
>TRBJ1-4|TRBD1|TRBV19
TGTGCCTCCCGGGACAGCATCTTTTCAACTAATGAAAAACTGTTTTTT
CASRDSIFSTNEKLFF
>TRBJ2-7|TRBD1|TRBV7-9
TGTGCCAGCAGCTTAGGGGGACAGGGGGAAGGCGAGCAGTACTTC
CASSLGGQGEGEQYF
>TRBJ2-1|NA|TRBV6-5
TGTGCCAGCAGTTACAGGGGCAATGAGCAGTTCTTC
CASSYRGNEQFF
>TRBJ1-2|TRBD1|TRBV27
TGTGCCAGCAGTCTGGGACAGGGGAGCTTCCGCGGCTACACCTTC
CASSLGQGSFRGYTF
>TRBJ1-1|NA|TRBV19
TGTGCCAGTAGACTACCAAGAGGTGGGTACACTGAAGCTTTCTTT
CASRLPRGGYTEAFF
>TRBJ1-6|NA|TRBV27
TGTGCCAGCAGTTCCGGGGGTTCACCCCTCCACTTT
CASSSGGSPLHF
>TRBJ2-3|TRBD2|TRBV24-1
TGTGCCACCAGTGGCACACCGGGACTAGCGGAGTGGGGCTCATATACGCAGTATTTT
CATSGTPGLAEWGSYTQYF